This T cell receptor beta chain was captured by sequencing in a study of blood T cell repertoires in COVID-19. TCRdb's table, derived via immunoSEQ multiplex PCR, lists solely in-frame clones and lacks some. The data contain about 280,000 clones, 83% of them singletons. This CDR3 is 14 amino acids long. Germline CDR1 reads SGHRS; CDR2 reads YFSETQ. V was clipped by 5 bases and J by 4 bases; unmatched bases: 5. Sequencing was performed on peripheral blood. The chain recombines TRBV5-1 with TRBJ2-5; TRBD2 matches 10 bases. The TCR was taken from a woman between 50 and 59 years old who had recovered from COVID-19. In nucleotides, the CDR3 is TGCGCCAGCAGGGCGGGACTAGCGTCAGAGACCCAGTACTTC. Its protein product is CASRAGLASETQYF.